The text below deals with one T cell receptor (beta chain). Its antigen is still unknown. Reverse transcription of extracted RNA yielded cDNA, which provided the sequencing template. This table comes from immunoSEQ multiplex PCR, and its TCRdb copy is limited to in-frame clones, with some not included. The sample lists approximately 130,000 clones; around 63% were seen once. This record comes from a study of CD8+ T cells in alopecia areata. General study findings and limits: TCRs were shared less clearly across patients than in mice, possibly for HLA-related reasons. Significant decreases in scalp clonality and expanded CD8+ clones followed tofacitinib treatment.

Trimming shortened V by 6 bases and J by 3 bases, and 10 bases separated the two germline ends. The CDR3 totals 13 residues. CDR1 MNHEY and CDR2 SVGAGI come from the germline V gene. Treatment here: oral pan-JAK inhibitor, 5-10 mg twice daily. In alopecia areata patients, both lesional scalp punch biopsies and peripheral blood were collected. The sample consisted of CD4+ T cells sorted from blood, taken at week 4, from a patient treated with tofacitinib. The chain recombines TRBV6-5 with TRBJ2-3, with D tentatively TRBD1 (6 bases). The receptor comes from a human donor with alopecia areata. In DNA, the CDR3 is TGTGCCAGCAGACACACAGGGACAGATACGCAGTATTTT. Its translation: CASRHTGTDTQYF.